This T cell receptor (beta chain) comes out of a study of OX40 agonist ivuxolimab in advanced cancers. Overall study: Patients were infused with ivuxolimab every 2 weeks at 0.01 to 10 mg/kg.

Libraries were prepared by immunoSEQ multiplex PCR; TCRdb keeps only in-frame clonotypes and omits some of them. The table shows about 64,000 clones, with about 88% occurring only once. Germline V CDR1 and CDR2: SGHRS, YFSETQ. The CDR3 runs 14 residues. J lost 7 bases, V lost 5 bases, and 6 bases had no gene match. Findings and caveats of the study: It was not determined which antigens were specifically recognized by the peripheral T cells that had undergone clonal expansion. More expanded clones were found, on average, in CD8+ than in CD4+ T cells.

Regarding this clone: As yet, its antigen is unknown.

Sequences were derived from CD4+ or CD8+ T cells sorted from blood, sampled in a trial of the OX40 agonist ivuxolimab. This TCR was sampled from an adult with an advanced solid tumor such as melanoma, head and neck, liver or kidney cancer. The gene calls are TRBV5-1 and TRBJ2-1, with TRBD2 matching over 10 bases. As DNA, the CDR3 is TGCGCCAGCAGTCCAGGACTAGCGGAAAATGAGCAGTTCTTC. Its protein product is CASSPGLAENEQFF.